Below are 16 T cell receptor beta chains sequenced from a single sample in a study of blood T cell repertoires in COVID-19. TCRdb keeps only in-frame clones here, not all; method: immunoSEQ multiplex PCR. The sample consists of around 57,000 clones, around 76% of them appearing once. The sample consisted of peripheral blood. These receptors were taken from a woman between 55 and 75 years old with acute or convalescent COVID-19.

The chain combines TRBV29-1 with TRBJ2-3; D gene unclear. V lost 4 bases and J lost 0, with 11 bases in between. The CDR3 totals 14 residues. Germline V gene data show CDR1 as SQVTM and CDR2 as ANQGSEA. The CDR3 region is CSVAALVSTDTQYF. In nucleotides, the CDR3 is TGCAGCGTTGCGGCGCTAGTGAGCACAGATACGCAGTATTTT.

J is TRBJ1-1 and V is TRBV2, with D unclear. The CDR3 is 12 amino acids. The V gene lost 6 bases and the J gene lost 1 base, with 6 bases spanning the gap. In germline, CDR1 is SNHLY, CDR2 FYNNEI. CDR3 region: CASSQANTEAFF. Here the CDR3 DNA reads TGTGCCAGCAGCCAGGCGAACACTGAAGCTTTCTTT.

The V and J genes are TRBV6-5 and TRBJ1-5; no clear D gene. V was cut by 2 bases and J by 0 bases, with 11 bases left in between. Germline-derived CDR1 and CDR2 are MNHEY and SVGAGI. The CDR3 consists of 16 residues. CDR3 sequence: CASSYRSGNSNQPQHF. The CDR3 coding sequence is TGTGCCAGCAGTTACCGGTCGGGGAATAGCAATCAGCCCCAGCATTTT.

The CDR3 DNA sequence: TGTGCCATCAGTGCCGGGGGGGGGCCCTATAATTCACCCCTCCACTTT. This sequence encodes CAISAGGGPYNSPLHF. V gene TRBV10-3 combines with J gene TRBJ1-6; TRBD1 might be the D (6 bases). Germline lookup yields CDR1 ENHRY and CDR2 SYGVKD. V was clipped by 4 bases and J by 2 bases, with 12 bases between them. This CDR3 comprises 16 residues.

V and J are TRBV18 and TRBJ2-7; D is perhaps TRBD1 (5 bases). V lost 3 bases and J 5 bases, leaving 11 bases between the germline ends. CDR3 size: 13 residues. Germline V gene lookup returns CDR1 KGHSH and CDR2 LQKENI. CDR3 sequence reads: CASSPQGIDEQYF. The CDR3 DNA sequence: TGTGCCAGCTCACCTCAGGGAATCGACGAGCAGTACTTC.

V usage is TRBV11-1 and J usage is TRBJ1-1; 7 bases are a match to TRBD1. This CDR3 is built from 14 residues. Germline V gene lookup returns CDR1 SGHAT and CDR2 FQDESV (reference sequence). V was clipped by 1 base and J by 3 bases; unmatched bases: 2. In DNA form, the CDR3 reads TGTGCCAGCAGCTTAGAACAGGGGTACACTGAAGCTTTCTTT. The encoded protein is CASSLEQGYTEAFF.

Here the CDR3 reads CASKMTGGTGELFF. The CDR3 DNA is TGTGCCAGCAAAATGACAGGGGGCACCGGGGAGCTGTTTTTT. The chain combines TRBV7-9 with TRBJ2-2, with 9 bases fitting TRBD1. CDR3 length: 14 residues. The germline gives CDR1 SEHNR, CDR2 FQNEAQ (reference sequence). The V and J ends lost 7 bases and 4 bases, in that order; junction bases with no gene match: 4.

This clone was observed at least ten times. The chain is built from TRBV2 and TRBJ2-4, with a possible D match to TRBD2 (7 bases). Germline CDR1 reads SNHLY; CDR2 reads FYNNEI. This CDR3 is 14 amino acids long. V lost 4 bases to trimming and J lost 7 bases, with 14 bases between them. The CDR3 reads CASSVTAGANIQYF. CDR3 DNA sequence: TGTGCCAGCAGTGTGACCGCGGGGGCCAACATTCAGTACTTC.

V usage is TRBV10-3 and J usage is TRBJ1-1; 7 positions agree with TRBD1. CDR1 and CDR2 from the germline V gene are ENHRY and SYGVKD. The J segment lost 4 bases and the V segment lost 10 bases, leaving 9 bases of the junction unmatched. This CDR3 contains 13 residues. CDR3 loop: CATRGARGTEAFF. The CDR3 region has the DNA TGTGCCACCAGGGGGGCACGTGGCACTGAAGCTTTCTTT.

The genes are TRBV27 and TRBJ1-5; tentative D call: TRBD1 (6 bases). Germline CDR1 and CDR2: MNHEY and SMNVEV (reference sequence). This CDR3 is 15 amino acids long. Trimming took off 1 base at V and 6 bases at J, with 13 bases between the two ends. The CDR3 sequence is CASSLFWGRTQPQHF. The DNA of the CDR3 is TGTGCCAGCAGTTTATTCTGGGGGCGTACTCAGCCCCAGCATTTT.

The chain has TRBV28 and TRBJ2-7; 7 positions agree with TRBD1. Germline V gene data show CDR1 as MDHEN and CDR2 as SYDVKM. The CDR3 extends over 14 amino acids. The V gene end was trimmed by 2 bases and the J gene end by 1 base; junction bases not matched to a gene: 2. The CDR3 is CASSLPGQSYEQYF. The DNA for the CDR3 is TGTGCCAGCAGTTTACCGGGACAGTCCTACGAGCAGTACTTC. The whole variable domain, remainder taken from reference TRBV28 and TRBJ2-7, is DVKVTQSSRYLVKRTGEKVFLECVQDMDHENMFWYRQDPGLGLRLIYFSYDVKMKEKGDIPEGYSVSREKKERFSLILESASTNQTSMYLCASSLPGQSYEQYFGPGTRLTVT.

The chain links TRBV30 to TRBJ1-2, with a tentative D call TRBD1 (6 bases). The CDR3 runs to 11 residues. Trimming shortened V by 7 bases and J by 7 bases, and 13 bases separated the two germline ends. Germline V gene data show CDR1 as GTSNPN and CDR2 as SVGIG (reference sequence). DNA of the CDR3: TGTGCCTTAGGGGGTTCCGGTGGCTACACCTTC. Residues: CALGGSGGYTF. Looking up the rest from reference TRBV30 and TRBJ1-2 gives the full variable domain: SQTIHQWPATLVQPVGSPLSLECTVEGTSNPNLYWYRQAAGRGLQLLFYSVGIGQISSEVPQNLSASRPQDRQFILSSKKLLLSDSGFYLCALGGSGGYTFGSGTRLTVV.

The chain employs TRBV6-5 and TRBJ1-5; no firm D call. CDR1 MNHEY and CDR2 SVGAGI come from the germline V gene. The V end was cut by 7 bases, the J end by 2 bases, with 12 bases between. The CDR3 consists of 14 residues. CDR3 coding DNA: TGTGCCAGCATAACGGGAGGTGGCAATCAGCCCCAGCATTTT. Its translation: CASITGGGNQPQHF.

V usage is TRBV21-1 and J usage is TRBJ1-2. TRBV21-1 is given as a pseudogene. The CDR3 contains 17 residues. The CDR3 spells CASSKDGPGRAGYGYTF. Here the CDR3 DNA reads TGTGCCAGCAGCAAAGATGGCCCAGGGAGGGCGGGGTATGGCTACACCTTC.

The DNA for the CDR3 is TGTGCTAGTGGTTTGACACCTCAGGAGAACACTGAAGCTTTCTTT. This gives the protein CASGLTPQENTEAFF. The chain carries TRBV12-5 and TRBJ1-1; D remains ambiguous. The CDR3 contains 15 residues. Germline loops: CDR1 LGHNT, CDR2 FRNRAP. The ends were cut back, 2 bases at V and 1 base at J, with 11 bases in the middle.

V and J are TRBV21-1 and TRBJ2-3; the listed D gene, TRBD2, was not tested against the DNA. TRBV21-1 is designated a pseudogene. This CDR3 contains 15 residues. CDR3 DNA: TGTGCCAGCGAGGCGGGGGCCGCTACCACAGATACGCAGTATTTT. Translation gives CASEAGAATTDTQYF.